This passage covers 20 T cell receptor beta chains from one sample sequenced in a study of cytomegalovirus exposure and HLA in healthy donors. PCR was performed using 60 Vbeta and 13 Jbeta primers. The method was immunoSEQ multiplex PCR; TCRdb's version includes in-frame clones alone and lacks a portion of them. The repertoire holds just under 95,000 clones, approximately 84% seen once, with 4.5% to 7% in the top ten. Source material: PBMCs. These receptors were collected from a woman aged 18-29 years in good health and CMV-seropositive.

The rearrangement uses TRBV5-6 and TRBJ1-6, with 8 positions matching TRBD1. CDR3 length equals 14 residues. Trimming cost V 4 bases and J 10 bases; bases outside gene matches: 7. Germline CDR1 and CDR2: SGHDT and YYEEEE. The CDR3 sequence: CASSVRQGYSPLHF. CDR3 coding DNA: TGTGCCAGCAGCGTACGACAGGGGTACTCACCCCTCCACTTT.

This clone has just one count. This chain connects TRBV28 to TRBJ2-7; the match to TRBD2 covers 8 bases. V was pared by 5 bases and J by 3 bases, with 6 bases of the junction left unmatched. This CDR3 is 14 amino acids long. In germline, CDR1 is MDHEN, CDR2 SYDVKM. The chain's CDR3 is CASSTATSGYEQYF. In DNA, the CDR3 is TGTGCCAGCAGTACTGCTACTAGCGGCTACGAGCAGTACTTC. The complete variable domain, with remaining parts taken from reference TRBV28 and TRBJ2-7, reads DVKVTQSSRYLVKRTGEKVFLECVQDMDHENMFWYRQDPGLGLRLIYFSYDVKMKEKGDIPEGYSVSREKKERFSLILESASTNQTSMYLCASSTATSGYEQYFGPGTRLTVT.

The chain recombines TRBV4-1 with TRBJ2-5, with TRBD2 matching 10 bases. Trimming removed 0 bases from V and 1 base from J; junction bases left unmatched: 5. The CDR3 length is 17 residues. Germline V lookup: CDR1 MGHRA, CDR2 YSYEKL. CDR3 sequence: CASSQDRAGGIQETQYF. The CDR3 DNA reads as TGCGCCAGCAGCCAAGATAGAGCGGGGGGGATCCAAGAGACCCAGTACTTC.

The chain links TRBV5-8 to TRBJ1-4; no firm D call. Germline V gives CDR1 SGHTS, CDR2 YDEGEE. The CDR3 spans 14 residues. V was cut by 0 bases and J by 2 bases, with 5 bases left in between. DNA of the CDR3: TGTGCCAGCAGCTTGGAACAGACTAATGAAAAACTGTTTTTT. Its translation is CASSLEQTNEKLFF.

The CDR3 spells CASRDNKGFREKLFF. CDR3 nucleotides: TGTGCCAGCAGAGACAATAAGGGGTTCAGGGAAAAACTGTTTTTT. The chain uses TRBV27 and TRBJ1-4; D possibly corresponds to TRBD1 (5 bases). This CDR3 region has 15 residues. Trimming took 6 bases from V and 8 from J, leaving 19 bases between them. Germline CDR1 MNHEY, CDR2 SMNVEV (reference sequence).

The chain links TRBV9 to TRBJ2-7, with 7 nucleotides matching TRBD1. CDR3 length: 16 amino acids. Germline CDR1 reads SGDLS; CDR2 reads YYNGEE. Trimming at V came to 0 bases and at J to 5 bases, leaving 11 bases not matched to a gene. The CDR3, as DNA: TGTGCCAGCAGCGTAGAGGGCAGGGGGAGCTCGCACGAGCAGTACTTC. Its protein is CASSVEGRGSSHEQYF.

This sequence joins TRBV13 and TRBJ2-2; 9 bases agree with TRBD2. From germline, CDR1 is PRHDT and CDR2 FYEKMQ (reference sequence). The CDR3 is 16 amino acids. Losses at the gene ends were 4 bases for V and 7 bases for J; bases not matched to a gene: 10. The CDR3 DNA reads TGTGCCAGCAGCTCGGCGAGCGGGAGGCCGGGCGGGGAGCTGTTTTTT. It yields the protein CASSSASGRPGGELFF.

The V call is TRBV10-1, the J call TRBJ2-1; no definite D call. This CDR3 has 12 amino acids. CDR1 and CDR2 from the germline V gene are WNHNN and SYGVQD (reference sequence). V lost 3 bases and J lost 5, with 5 bases in between. CDR3 sequence reads: CASSDFNNEQFF. CDR3 nucleotide sequence: TGCGCCAGCAGTGATTTCAACAATGAGCAGTTCTTC.

The table lists this clone with a count of one. The rearrangement links TRBV9 to TRBJ1-2, with D possibly matching TRBD1 (6 bases). The germline V gene encodes CDR1 SGDLS and CDR2 YYNGEE. The length of the CDR3 is 18 residues. The V and J ends lost 4 bases and 0 bases respectively, with 22 bases between them. The CDR3 loop is CASSSNFRGGRANYGYTF. The CDR3 DNA sequence: TGTGCCAGCAGCTCAAACTTTCGGGGGGGCAGGGCTAACTATGGCTACACCTTC.

The chain uses TRBV7-6 and TRBJ2-2; D not resolved. Trimming pared 1 base from V and 7 bases from J, leaving 13 bases between. Germline CDR1 is SGHVS and CDR2 is FNYEAQ. This CDR3 has 15 amino acids. The CDR3 nucleotides read TGTGCCAGCAGCTTAGAACAGTGGGTTAACGGGGAGCTGTTTTTT. The encoded protein is CASSLEQWVNGELFF. The full variable domain, completed using reference TRBV7-6 and TRBJ2-2, is GAGVSQSPRYKVTKRGQDVALRCDPISGHVSLYWYRQALGQGPEFLTYFNYEAQQDKSGLPNDRFSAERPEGSISTLTIQRTEQRDSAMYRCASSLEQWVNGELFFGEGSRLTVL.

This chain links TRBV10-2 with TRBJ2-1; D perhaps matches TRBD2 (7 bases). Germline V lookup: CDR1 WSHSY, CDR2 SAAADI. V was shortened by 3 bases and J by 4 bases, with 19 bases between the two germline ends. The CDR3 consists of 17 residues. CDR3 nucleotide sequence: TGCGCCAGCAGTGATCGTGGGGGGGCCTCGGGTTACAATGAGCAGTTCTTC. Its protein is CASSDRGGASGYNEQFF.

The chain employs TRBV5-1 and TRBJ2-7; 7 bases align to TRBD1. Germline V lookup: CDR1 SGHRS, CDR2 YFSETQ. The CDR3 totals 15 residues. V dropped 0 bases and J dropped 2; count of bases not matched to a gene: 5. In DNA form, the CDR3 reads TGCGCCAGCAGCTTGGGCAGGGGGTATACCTACGAGCAGTACTTC. It codes for CASSLGRGYTYEQYF.

This chain uses TRBV7-9 with TRBJ2-4; 10 nucleotides align to TRBD1. Germline V gives CDR1 SEHNR, CDR2 FQNEAQ (reference sequence). The CDR3 runs 14 residues. V was pared by 3 bases and J by 7 bases, with 3 bases of the junction left unmatched. DNA of the CDR3: TGTGCCAGCAGCTTCCAGGGACAGGGGAACATTCAGTACTTC. Its translation: CASSFQGQGNIQYF.

V gene TRBV6-5 combines with J gene TRBJ2-2, with 7 bases lining up with TRBD1. The CDR3 contains 15 residues. CDR1 is MNHEY, CDR2 SVGAGI, per germline. The V and J ends lost 3 bases and 1 base, in that order; junction bases with no gene match: 2. The CDR3 protein is CASSYGDRNTGELFF. As DNA, the CDR3 is TGTGCCAGCAGTTATGGGGACAGGAACACCGGGGAGCTGTTTTTT.

This clone was seen only once. This chain joins TRBV19 and TRBJ2-7; the D gene is possibly TRBD2 (5 bases). V was cut by 6 bases and J by 6 bases, with 15 bases left in between. This CDR3 is 13 amino acids long. Per the germline V gene, CDR1 is LNHDA and CDR2 is SQIVND (reference sequence). CDR3 in amino acids: CASRRDLATEQYF. The CDR3 coding sequence is TGTGCCAGTAGAAGGGATCTAGCAACCGAGCAGTACTTC.

The V and J genes are TRBV29-1 and TRBJ1-5; no firm D call. The V end was cut by 4 bases, the J end by 4 bases, with 8 bases between. The CDR3 sequence is 12 residues long. CDR1 and CDR2 (germline): SQVTM, ANQGSEA. The chain's CDR3 is CSVGGNNQPQHF. The CDR3 DNA sequence: TGCAGCGTTGGAGGGAATAATCAGCCCCAGCATTTT.

The rearrangement uses TRBV5-6 and TRBJ1-2; D is undetermined. CDR3 size: 14 residues. The V gene lost 2 bases and the J gene lost 5 bases, with 13 bases spanning the gap. CDR1 is SGHDT, CDR2 YYEEEE, per germline. The CDR3 DNA sequence: TGTGCCAGCAGCTTATCAGGTTCAATTTATGGCTACACCTTC. Translated: CASSLSGSIYGYTF.

The CDR3 spells CASSYQGYGYTF. The CDR3 DNA reads as TGTGCCAGCAGTTATCAGGGCTATGGCTACACCTTC. V is TRBV6-5 and J is TRBJ1-2, with D tentatively TRBD1 (5 bases). Trimming stripped 3 bases from V and 4 bases from J, with 6 bases between. The V gene's germline CDR1 is MNHEY and CDR2 SVGAGI. CDR3 length: 12 residues.

The chain recombines TRBV15 with TRBJ2-5, with D possibly TRBD2 on 5 matching bases. The germline gives CDR1 LNHNV, CDR2 YYDKDF (reference sequence). The CDR3 consists of 13 residues. V gave up 11 bases and J gave up 2 bases, with 15 bases separating them. Written as DNA, the CDR3 is TGTGCCTCGAAGGTAGCGTGGCAAGAGACCCAGTACTTC. Translating it yields CASKVAWQETQYF.

This sequence joins TRBV28 and TRBJ1-2; 9 bases are shared with TRBD1. J gave up 7 bases and V 5 bases, and 5 bases lay outside the gene matches. This CDR3 has 13 amino acids. Germline loops: CDR1 MDHEN, CDR2 SYDVKM. This CDR3 reads CASSQQGASGYTF. For the CDR3, the DNA is TGTGCCAGCAGTCAACAGGGGGCAAGTGGCTACACCTTC.